This TCR beta chain was recorded in a study of blood T cell repertoires in COVID-19. In germline, CDR1 is LGHNA, CDR2 YSLEER. V was shortened by 0 bases and J by 6 bases, with 2 bases between the two germline ends. The CDR3 length is 12 residues. Measured with immunoSEQ multiplex PCR; TCRdb has only the in-frame clones, and not every one. Here the sample spans some 350,000 clones, about 86% being singletons. The receptor was derived from a man aged 25-45 years with active or convalescent COVID-19. The source material was peripheral blood. The chain is built from TRBV4-3 and TRBJ2-2; D gene unclear. This chain's CDR3 is CASSQDAGELFF. The CDR3 DNA is TGCGCCAGCAGCCAAGACGCCGGGGAGCTGTTTTTT.